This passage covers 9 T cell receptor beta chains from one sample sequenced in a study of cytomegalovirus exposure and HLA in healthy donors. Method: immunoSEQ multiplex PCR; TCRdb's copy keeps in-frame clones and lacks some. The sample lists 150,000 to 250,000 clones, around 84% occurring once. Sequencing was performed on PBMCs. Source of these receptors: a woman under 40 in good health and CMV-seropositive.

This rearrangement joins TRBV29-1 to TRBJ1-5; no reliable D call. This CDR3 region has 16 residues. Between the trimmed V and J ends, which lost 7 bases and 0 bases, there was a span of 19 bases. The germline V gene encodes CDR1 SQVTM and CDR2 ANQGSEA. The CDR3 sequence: CSAVENGGISNQPQHF. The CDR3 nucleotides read TGCAGCGCCGTTGAGAATGGAGGGATTAGCAATCAGCCCCAGCATTTT.

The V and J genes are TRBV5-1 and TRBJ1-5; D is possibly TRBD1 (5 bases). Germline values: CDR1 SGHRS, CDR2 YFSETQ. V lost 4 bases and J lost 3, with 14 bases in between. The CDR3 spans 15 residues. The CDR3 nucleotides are TGCGCCAGCAGCCCCCAGGGATATAACAATCAGCCCCAGCATTTT. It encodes CASSPQGYNNQPQHF.

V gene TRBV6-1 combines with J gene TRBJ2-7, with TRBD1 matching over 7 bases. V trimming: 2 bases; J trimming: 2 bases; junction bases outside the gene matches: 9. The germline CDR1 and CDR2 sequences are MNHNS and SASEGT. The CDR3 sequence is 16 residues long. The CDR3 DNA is TGTGCCAGCAGTGAAAGCTTCGGGACAGACCCCTACGAGCAGTACTTC. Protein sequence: CASSESFGTDPYEQYF.

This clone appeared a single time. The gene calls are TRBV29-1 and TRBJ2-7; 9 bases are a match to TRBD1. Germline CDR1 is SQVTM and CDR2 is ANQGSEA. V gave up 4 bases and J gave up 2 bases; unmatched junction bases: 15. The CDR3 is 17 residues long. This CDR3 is CSVVSDRGARVTYEQYF. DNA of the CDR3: TGCAGCGTTGTTTCGGACAGGGGCGCACGGGTAACCTACGAGCAGTACTTC.

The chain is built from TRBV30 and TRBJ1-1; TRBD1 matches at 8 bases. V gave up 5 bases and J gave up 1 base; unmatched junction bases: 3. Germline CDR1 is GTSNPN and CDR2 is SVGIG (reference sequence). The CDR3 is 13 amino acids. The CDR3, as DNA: TGTGCCTGGGGACAGGGAGAGAACACTGAAGCTTTCTTT. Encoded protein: CAWGQGENTEAFF.

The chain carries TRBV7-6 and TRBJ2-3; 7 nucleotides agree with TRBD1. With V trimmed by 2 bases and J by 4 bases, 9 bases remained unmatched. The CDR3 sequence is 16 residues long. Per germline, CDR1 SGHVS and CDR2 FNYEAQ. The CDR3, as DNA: TGTGCCAGCAGCTTATTGCCCCACAGGGGTGCAGATACGCAGTATTTT. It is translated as CASSLLPHRGADTQYF.

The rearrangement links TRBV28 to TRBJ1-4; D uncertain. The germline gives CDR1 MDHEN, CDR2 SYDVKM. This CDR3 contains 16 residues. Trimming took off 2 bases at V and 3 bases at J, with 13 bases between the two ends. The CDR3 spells CASSLGRRVPNEKLFF. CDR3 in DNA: TGTGCCAGCAGTTTAGGGCGGAGGGTCCCTAATGAAAAACTGTTTTTT.

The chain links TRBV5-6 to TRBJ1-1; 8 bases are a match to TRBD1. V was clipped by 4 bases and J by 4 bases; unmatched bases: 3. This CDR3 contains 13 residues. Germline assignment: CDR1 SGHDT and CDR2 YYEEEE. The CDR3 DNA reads TGTGCCAGCAGCAGCGACAGGGGCACTGAAGCTTTCTTT. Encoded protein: CASSSDRGTEAFF.

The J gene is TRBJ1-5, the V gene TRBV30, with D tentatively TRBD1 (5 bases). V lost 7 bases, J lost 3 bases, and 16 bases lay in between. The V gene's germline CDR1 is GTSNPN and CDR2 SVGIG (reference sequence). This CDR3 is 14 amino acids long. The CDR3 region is CAYAGWGSNQPQHF. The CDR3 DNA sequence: TGTGCCTACGCGGGGTGGGGGTCCAATCAGCCCCAGCATTTT.